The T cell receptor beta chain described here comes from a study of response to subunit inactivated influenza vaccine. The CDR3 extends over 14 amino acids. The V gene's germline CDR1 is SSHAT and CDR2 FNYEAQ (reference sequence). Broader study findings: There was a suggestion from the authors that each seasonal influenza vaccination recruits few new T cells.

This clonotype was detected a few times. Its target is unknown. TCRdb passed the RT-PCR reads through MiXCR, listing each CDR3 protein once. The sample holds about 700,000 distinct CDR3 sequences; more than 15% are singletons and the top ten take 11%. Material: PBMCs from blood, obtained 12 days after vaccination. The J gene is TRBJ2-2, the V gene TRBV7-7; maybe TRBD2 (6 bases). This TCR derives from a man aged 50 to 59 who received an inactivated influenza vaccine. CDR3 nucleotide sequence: TGTGCTAGTCGACGTTCGGGGGTGACCGGGGAGCTGTTTTTT. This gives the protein CASRRSGVTGELFF.